This T cell receptor beta chain stems from a study of shared clonotypes between healthy human individuals. Across the study: The donor group consisted of a couple of women and a few men, aged 18 to 49.

Profiled with immunoSEQ multiplex PCR; TCRdb holds only in-frame clones, not every one. The data contain some 2,100,000 clones, roughly 91% of them singletons. The naive CD8 subset, CD45RO-negative cells positively selected for CCR7, excluded terminally differentiated effector memory CD45RA+ cells. This sequence was found in a man aged 18 to 35 in good health. Some clones in this sample may be carry-over from other donors' samples. Input material: naive CD8+ T cells from PBMCs.

The CDR3 is CPRYTDTQYF. The DNA of the CDR3 is TGTCCCCGGTACACAGATACGCAGTATTTT. The rearrangement links TRBV28 to TRBJ2-3; D unclear. Germline V lookup: CDR1 MDHEN, CDR2 SYDVKM. The CDR3 contains 10 residues.